These 5 T cell receptor beta chains were all obtained from the same sample, sequenced in a study of blood T cell repertoires in COVID-19. Profiled with immunoSEQ multiplex PCR; TCRdb holds only in-frame clones, not every one. The sample holds 140,000 to 150,000 clones, roughly 84% seen once. What was sequenced was peripheral blood. The receptors shown here come from a man in his thirties or forties with COVID-19, enrolled during active disease.

The chain is built from TRBV2 and TRBJ2-3; TRBD2 agrees at 8 bases. The CDR3 length is 13 residues. The germline CDR1 and CDR2 sequences are SNHLY and FYNNEI. Trimming took 6 bases from V and 4 from J; bases not matched to a gene: 3. CDR3 sequence (DNA): TGTGCCAGCAGGGGACTAGGTTCAGATACGCAGTATTTT. Amino acid sequence: CASRGLGSDTQYF.

The chain links TRBV10-3 to TRBJ1-1; weak D call: TRBD1 (5 bases). This CDR3 is 11 amino acids long. Germline CDR1 reads ENHRY; CDR2 reads SYGVKD. The V gene lost 9 bases and the J gene lost 1 base, with 6 bases spanning the gap. This CDR3 reads CAIQGNTEAFF. Written as DNA, the CDR3 is TGTGCCATTCAGGGGAACACTGAAGCTTTCTTT.

This clone was observed a handful of times. The DNA of the CDR3 is TGTGCCATCAGTGTAGCCGGGACAGCTTCCTACGAGCAGTACTTC. Encoded protein: CAISVAGTASYEQYF. This chain connects TRBV10-3 to TRBJ2-7; 7 bases agree with TRBD1. CDR1 and CDR2 from the germline V gene are ENHRY and SYGVKD. Losses at the gene ends were 4 bases for V and 1 base for J; bases not matched to a gene: 7. This CDR3 comprises 15 residues.

This chain uses TRBV30 with TRBJ1-5; D not certain. With 2 bases removed from V and 7 bases from J, the gap between germline ends came to 12 bases. Looked up from germline, CDR1 is GTSNPN and CDR2 is SVGIG (reference sequence). The CDR3 totals 13 residues. The CDR3: CAWSRLRGQPQHF. CDR3 nucleotide sequence: TGTGCCTGGAGTCGACTACGGGGACAGCCCCAGCATTTT.

The J gene is TRBJ1-1, the V gene TRBV3-1 (or the pseudogene TRBV3-2); D is uncertain. This CDR3 has 12 residues. V dropped 1 base and J dropped 7 bases, with 7 bases sitting between them. CDR1 is LGHDT and CDR2 is YNNKEL in the germline V gene (reference sequence). The CDR3 region has the DNA TGTGCCAGCAGCCAAGTCGAGGGTGAAGCTTTCTTT. Its translation is CASSQVEGEAFF.